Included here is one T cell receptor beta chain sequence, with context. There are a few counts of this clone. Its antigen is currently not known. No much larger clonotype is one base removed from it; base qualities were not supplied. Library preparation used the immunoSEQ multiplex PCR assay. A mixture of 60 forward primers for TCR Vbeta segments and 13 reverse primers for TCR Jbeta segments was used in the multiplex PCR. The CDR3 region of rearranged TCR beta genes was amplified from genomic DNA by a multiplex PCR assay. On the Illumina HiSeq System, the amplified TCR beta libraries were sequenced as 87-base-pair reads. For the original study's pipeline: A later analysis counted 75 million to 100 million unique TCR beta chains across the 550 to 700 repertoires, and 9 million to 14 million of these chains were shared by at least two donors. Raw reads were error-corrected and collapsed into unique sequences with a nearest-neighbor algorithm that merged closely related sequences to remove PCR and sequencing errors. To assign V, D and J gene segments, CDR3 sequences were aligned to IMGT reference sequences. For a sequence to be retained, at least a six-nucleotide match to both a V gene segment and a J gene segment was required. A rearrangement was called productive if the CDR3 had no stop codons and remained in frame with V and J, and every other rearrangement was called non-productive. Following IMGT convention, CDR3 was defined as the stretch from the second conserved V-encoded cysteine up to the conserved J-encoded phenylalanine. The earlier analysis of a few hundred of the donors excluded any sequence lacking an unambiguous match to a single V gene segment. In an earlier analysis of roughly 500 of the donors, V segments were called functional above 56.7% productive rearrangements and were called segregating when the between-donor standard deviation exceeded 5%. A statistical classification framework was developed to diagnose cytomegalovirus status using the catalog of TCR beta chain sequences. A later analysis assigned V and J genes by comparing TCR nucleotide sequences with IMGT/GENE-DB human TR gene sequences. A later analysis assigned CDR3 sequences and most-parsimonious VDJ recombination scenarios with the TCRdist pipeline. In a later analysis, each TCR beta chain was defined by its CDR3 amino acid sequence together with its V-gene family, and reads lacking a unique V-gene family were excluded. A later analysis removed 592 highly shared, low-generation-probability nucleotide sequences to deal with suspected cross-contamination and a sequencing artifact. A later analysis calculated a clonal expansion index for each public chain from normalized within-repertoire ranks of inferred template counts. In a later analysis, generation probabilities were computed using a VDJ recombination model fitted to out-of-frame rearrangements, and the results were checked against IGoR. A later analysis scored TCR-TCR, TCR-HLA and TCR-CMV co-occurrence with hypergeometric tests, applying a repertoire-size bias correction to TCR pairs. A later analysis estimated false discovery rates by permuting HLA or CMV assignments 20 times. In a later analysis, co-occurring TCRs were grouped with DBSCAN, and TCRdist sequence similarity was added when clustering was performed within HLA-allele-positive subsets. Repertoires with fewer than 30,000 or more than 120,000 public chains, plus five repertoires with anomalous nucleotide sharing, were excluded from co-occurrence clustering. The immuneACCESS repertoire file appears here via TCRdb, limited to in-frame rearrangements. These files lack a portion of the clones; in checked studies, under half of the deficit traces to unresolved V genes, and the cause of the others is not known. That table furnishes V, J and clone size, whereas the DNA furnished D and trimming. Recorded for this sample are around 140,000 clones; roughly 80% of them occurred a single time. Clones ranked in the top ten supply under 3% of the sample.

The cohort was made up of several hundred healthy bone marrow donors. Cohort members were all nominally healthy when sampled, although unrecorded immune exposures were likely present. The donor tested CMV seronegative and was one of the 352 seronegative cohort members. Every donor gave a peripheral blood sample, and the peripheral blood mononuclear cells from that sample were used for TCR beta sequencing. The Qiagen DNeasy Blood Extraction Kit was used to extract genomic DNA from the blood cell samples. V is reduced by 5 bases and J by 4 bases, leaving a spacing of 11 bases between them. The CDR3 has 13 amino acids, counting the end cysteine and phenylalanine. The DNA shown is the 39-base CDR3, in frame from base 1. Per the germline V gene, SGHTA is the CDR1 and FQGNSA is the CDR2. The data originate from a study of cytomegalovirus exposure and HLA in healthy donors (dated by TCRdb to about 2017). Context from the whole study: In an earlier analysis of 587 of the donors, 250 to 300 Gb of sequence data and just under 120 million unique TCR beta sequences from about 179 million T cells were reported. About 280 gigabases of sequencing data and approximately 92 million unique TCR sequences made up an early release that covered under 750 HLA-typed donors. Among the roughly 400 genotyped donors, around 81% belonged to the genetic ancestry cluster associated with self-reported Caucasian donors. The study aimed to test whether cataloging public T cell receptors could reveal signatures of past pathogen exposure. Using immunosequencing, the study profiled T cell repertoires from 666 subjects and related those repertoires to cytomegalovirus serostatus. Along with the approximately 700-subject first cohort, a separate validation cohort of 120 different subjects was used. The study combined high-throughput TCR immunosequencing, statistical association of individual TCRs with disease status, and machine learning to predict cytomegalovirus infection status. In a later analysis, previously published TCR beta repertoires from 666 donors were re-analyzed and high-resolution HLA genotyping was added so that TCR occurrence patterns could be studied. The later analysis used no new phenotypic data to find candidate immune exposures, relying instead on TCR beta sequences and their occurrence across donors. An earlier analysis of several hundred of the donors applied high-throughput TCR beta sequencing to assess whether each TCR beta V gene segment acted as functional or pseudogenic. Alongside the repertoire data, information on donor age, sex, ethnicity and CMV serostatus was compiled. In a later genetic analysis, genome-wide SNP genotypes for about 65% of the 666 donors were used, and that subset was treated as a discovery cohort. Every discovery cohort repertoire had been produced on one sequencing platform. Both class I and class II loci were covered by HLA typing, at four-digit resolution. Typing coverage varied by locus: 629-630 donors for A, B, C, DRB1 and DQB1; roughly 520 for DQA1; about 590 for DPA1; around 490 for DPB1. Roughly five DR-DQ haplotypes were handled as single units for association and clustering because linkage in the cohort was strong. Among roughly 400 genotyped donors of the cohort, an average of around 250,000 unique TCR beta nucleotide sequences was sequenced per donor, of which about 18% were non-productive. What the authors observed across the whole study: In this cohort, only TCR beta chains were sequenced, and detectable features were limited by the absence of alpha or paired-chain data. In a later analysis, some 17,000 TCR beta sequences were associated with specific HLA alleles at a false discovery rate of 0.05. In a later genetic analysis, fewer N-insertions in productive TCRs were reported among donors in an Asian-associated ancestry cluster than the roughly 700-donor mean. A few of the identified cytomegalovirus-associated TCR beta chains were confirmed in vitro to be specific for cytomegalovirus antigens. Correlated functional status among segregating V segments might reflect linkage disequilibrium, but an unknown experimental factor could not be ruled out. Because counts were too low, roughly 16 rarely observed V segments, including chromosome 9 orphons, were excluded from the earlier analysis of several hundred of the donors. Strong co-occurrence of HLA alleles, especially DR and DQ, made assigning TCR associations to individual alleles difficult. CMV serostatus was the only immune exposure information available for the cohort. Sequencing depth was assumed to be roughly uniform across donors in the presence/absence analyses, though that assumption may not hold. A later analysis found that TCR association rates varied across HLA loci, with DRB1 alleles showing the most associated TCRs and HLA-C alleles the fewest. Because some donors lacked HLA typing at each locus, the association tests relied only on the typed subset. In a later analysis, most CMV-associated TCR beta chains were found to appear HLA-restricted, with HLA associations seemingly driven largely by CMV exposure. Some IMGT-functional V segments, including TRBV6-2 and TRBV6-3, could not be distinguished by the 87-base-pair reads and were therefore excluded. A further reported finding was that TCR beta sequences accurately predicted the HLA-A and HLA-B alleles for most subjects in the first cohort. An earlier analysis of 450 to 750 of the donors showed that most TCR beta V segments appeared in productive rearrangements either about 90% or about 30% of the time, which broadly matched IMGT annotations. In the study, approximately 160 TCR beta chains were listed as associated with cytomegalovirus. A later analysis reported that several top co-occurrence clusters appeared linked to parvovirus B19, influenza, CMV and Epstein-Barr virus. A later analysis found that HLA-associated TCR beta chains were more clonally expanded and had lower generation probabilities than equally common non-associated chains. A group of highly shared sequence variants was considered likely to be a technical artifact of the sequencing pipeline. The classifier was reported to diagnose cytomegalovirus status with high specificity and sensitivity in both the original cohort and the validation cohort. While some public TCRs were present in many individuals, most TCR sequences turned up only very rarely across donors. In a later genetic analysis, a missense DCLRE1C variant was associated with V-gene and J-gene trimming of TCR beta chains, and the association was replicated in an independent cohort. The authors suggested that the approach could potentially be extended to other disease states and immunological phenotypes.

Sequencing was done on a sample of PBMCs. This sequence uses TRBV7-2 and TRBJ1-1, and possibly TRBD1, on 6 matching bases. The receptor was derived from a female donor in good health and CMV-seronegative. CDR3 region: CASSPGVRTEAFF. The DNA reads TGTGCCAGCAGCCCAGGGGTACGCACTGAAGCTTTCTTT. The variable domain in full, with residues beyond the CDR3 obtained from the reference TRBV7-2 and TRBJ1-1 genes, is GAGVSQSPSNKVTEKGKDVELRCDPISGHTALYWYRQSLGQGLEFLIYFQGNSAPDKSGLPSDRFSAERTGGSVSTLTIQRTQQEDSAVYLCASSPGVRTEAFFGQGTRLTVV.